Below, 18 T cell receptor beta chains from the same sample are listed, as sequenced in a study of OX40 agonist ivuxolimab in advanced cancers. Profiling relied on immunoSEQ multiplex PCR, and the TCRdb table lists in-frame clones only, not all of them. This table holds fewer than 35,000 clones, 74% found once. The specimen was CD4+ or CD8+ T cells sorted from blood, collected in a trial of the OX40 agonist ivuxolimab. All receptors derive from an adult with an advanced solid tumor such as melanoma, head and neck, liver or kidney cancer.

The chain is built from TRBV29-1 and TRBJ1-5, with 9 bases that match TRBD1. The germline V gene encodes CDR1 SQVTM and CDR2 ANQGSEA. V trimming: 4 bases; J trimming: 11 bases; junction bases outside the gene matches: 6. This CDR3 has 12 residues. The CDR3 spells CSVVEDRGAQHF. CDR3 DNA sequence: TGCAGCGTTGTCGAGGACAGGGGAGCCCAGCATTTT.

This clone was recorded a few times. The CDR3 here is CASRIGGDYNEQFF. DNA for the CDR3: TGTGCCAGCAGGATAGGGGGAGACTACAATGAGCAGTTCTTC. The chain uses TRBV27 and TRBJ2-1; a possible D gene is TRBD1 (6 bases). V dropped 6 bases and J dropped 3 bases, with 12 bases sitting between them. Per germline, CDR1 MNHEY and CDR2 SMNVEV (reference sequence). This CDR3 has 14 residues.

The gene calls are TRBV5-8 and TRBJ1-2, with no clear D. CDR3 length: 14 residues. Trimming stripped 0 bases from V and 0 bases from J, with 6 bases between. Germline CDR1 SGHTS, CDR2 YDEGEE. CDR3 nucleotides: TGTGCCAGCAGCTTGGAGCCAGCTAACTATGGCTACACCTTC. It encodes CASSLEPANYGYTF. The variable domain in full, with the rest retrieved from reference TRBV5-8 and TRBJ1-2, is EAGVTQSPTHLIKTRGQQATLRCSPISGHTSVYWYQQALGLGLQFLLWYDEGEERNRGNFPPRFSGRQFPNYSSELNVNALELEDSALYLCASSLEPANYGYTFGSGTRLTVV.

This sequence joins TRBV6-1 and TRBJ1-4; D gene unclear. The V end was cut by 3 bases, the J end by 7 bases, with 6 bases between. CDR3 length: 12 residues. Germline V gene sequence: CDR1 MNHNS, CDR2 SASEGT. The DNA of the CDR3 is TGTGCCAGCAGTGAGTTCGGTGAAAAACTGTTTTTT. Its protein is CASSEFGEKLFF.

The chain uses TRBV19 and TRBJ1-2, with 8 bases lining up with TRBD1. The V and J ends lost 5 bases and 4 bases, in that order; junction bases with no gene match: 12. This CDR3 is built from 16 residues. CDR1 LNHDA and CDR2 SQIVND come from the germline V gene (reference sequence). The CDR3 nucleotides read TGTGCCAGTAGTTCCGGCCCCAGGGGGCAGTTCTATGGCTACACCTTC. This translates into CASSSGPRGQFYGYTF.

This chain connects TRBV5-1 to TRBJ2-3; TRBD2 agrees at 7 bases. The J segment lost 1 base and the V segment lost 3 bases, leaving 8 bases of the junction unmatched. There are 16 residues in the CDR3. Per germline, CDR1 SGHRS and CDR2 YFSETQ. The CDR3 here is CASSSRAGLGTDTQYF. In DNA form, the CDR3 reads TGCGCCAGCAGCTCGCGAGCGGGGCTGGGCACAGATACGCAGTATTTT.

This sequence joins TRBV1 and TRBJ2-6. TRBV1 is a listed pseudogene. CDR3 size: 23 residues. The CDR3 bases are TGCACCAGCAGCCAAGTTGGTTCCGCTTTATCGGCTACGTCCAGCTCTGGGGCCAACGTCCTGACTTTC. Residues: CTSSQVGSALSATSSSGANVLTF.

The rearrangement links TRBV4-1 to TRBJ2-5; D remains unclear. Trimming took 1 base from V and 2 from J, leaving 8 bases between them. CDR1 MGHRA and CDR2 YSYEKL come from the germline V gene. The CDR3 totals 14 residues. The CDR3 sequence: CASSQVQIQETQYF. The CDR3 DNA follows: TGCGCCAGCAGCCAAGTCCAGATTCAAGAGACCCAGTACTTC.

The chain recombines TRBV5-6 with TRBJ1-2, with TRBD1 as a possible D gene (5 bases). V lost 4 bases and J 7 bases, leaving 14 bases between the germline ends. CDR3 size: 13 residues. Germline V gene sequence: CDR1 SGHDT, CDR2 YYEEEE. CDR3 in amino acids: CASSVRGAVGYTF. Here the CDR3 DNA reads TGTGCCAGCAGCGTCAGAGGGGCGGTTGGCTACACCTTC.

The V gene is TRBV4-2, the J gene TRBJ1-2; 11 bases agree with TRBD1. Germline assignment: CDR1 LGHNA and CDR2 YNFKEQ. This CDR3 has 15 residues. With V trimmed by 4 bases and J by 8 bases, 9 bases remained unmatched. DNA of the CDR3: TGTGCCAGCAGCCCGGGAGGACAGGGGGCAAGGGGCTACACCTTC. The encoded protein is CASSPGGQGARGYTF.

The V and J genes are TRBV13 and TRBJ2-6; D call uncertain. There are 15 residues in the CDR3. The germline V gene encodes CDR1 PRHDT and CDR2 FYEKMQ (reference sequence). Trimming removed 3 bases at V and 2 bases at J, with 8 bases between. CDR3 residues: CASSFTSTGANVLTF. The CDR3 DNA sequence: TGTGCCAGCAGCTTCACAAGTACTGGGGCCAACGTCCTGACTTTC.

This clone was found once. This rearrangement joins TRBV11-2 to TRBJ2-6; D is ambiguous. This CDR3 has 15 residues. V was cut by 6 bases and J by 0 bases, with 9 bases left in between. Germline loops: CDR1 SGHAT, CDR2 FQNNGV. CDR3 in DNA: TGTGCCAGCAGGATATGGAGCTCTGGGGCCAACGTCCTGACTTTC. Amino acids: CASRIWSSGANVLTF.

To note about this clone: Possible read error: a much larger clone is one base away. At the DNA level, this CDR3 is encoded by other sequences in the same sample as well. This sequence joins TRBV14 and TRBJ2-5, with D perhaps TRBD1 (6 bases). The CDR3 has 13 residues. V was pared by 4 bases and J by 2 bases, with 8 bases between. Germline V gene sequence: CDR1 SGHDN, CDR2 FVKESK. As DNA, the CDR3 is TGTGCCAGCAGCCGGACAGTACAAGAGACCCAGTACTTC. It is translated as CASSRTVQETQYF.

This sequence joins TRBV5-3 and TRBJ2-2; no reliable D call. TRBV5-3 carries the ORF label, with uncertain function. The germline V and J ends were trimmed by 8 bases and 0 bases, with 2 bases remaining between them. CDR3 length: 11 residues. Here the CDR3 reads CARSNTGELFF. CDR3 sequence (DNA): TGTGCCAGGTCGAACACCGGGGAGCTGTTTTTT.

This chain links TRBV7-3 with TRBJ1-1; 11 bases are shared with TRBD1. CDR1 SGHTA and CDR2 FQGTGA come from the germline V gene. The length of the CDR3 is 14 residues. The V gene end was trimmed by 5 bases and the J gene end by 4 bases; junction bases not matched to a gene: 3. The CDR3 DNA sequence: TGTGCCAGCAGCCGGACAGGGGGCAGCACTGAAGCTTTCTTT. Protein sequence: CASSRTGGSTEAFF.

In this sample, this clone turned up a few times. V is TRBV30 and J is TRBJ1-2; 7 nucleotides line up with TRBD1. Trimming at V came to 1 base and at J to 3 bases, leaving 2 bases not matched to a gene. Germline V CDR1 and CDR2: GTSNPN, SVGIG (reference sequence). The CDR3 totals 13 residues. The CDR3 coding sequence is TGTGCCTGGAGTGGACAGGGCCACTATGGCTACACCTTC. This sequence encodes CAWSGQGHYGYTF.

This clone was seen only a few times. This chain joins TRBV9 and TRBJ2-7, with a possible D match to TRBD1 (6 bases). V dropped 0 bases and J dropped 6 bases, with 10 bases sitting between them. CDR1 is SGDLS and CDR2 is YYNGEE in the germline V gene. CDR3 length: 13 amino acids. This chain's CDR3 is CASSVALGAEQYF. CDR3 nucleotides: TGTGCCAGCAGCGTAGCGTTGGGGGCCGAGCAGTACTTC.

V is TRBV19 and J is TRBJ2-1; D not certain. Trimming stripped 5 bases from V and 3 bases from J, with 8 bases between. This CDR3 contains 13 residues. From germline, CDR1 is LNHDA and CDR2 SQIVND (reference sequence). CDR3: CASSEYNYNEQFF. In nucleotides, the CDR3 is TGTGCCAGTAGTGAATACAACTACAATGAGCAGTTCTTC.